This T cell receptor (beta chain) originates from a study of T-cell reconstitution after alpha-beta-depleted transplantation in children. Study findings and constraints: At one year after transplant, newly produced T cells mostly accounted for T-cell counts and diversity.

The germline V gene encodes CDR1 LGHDT and CDR2 YNNKEL (reference sequence). This CDR3 is built from 15 residues. The V and J ends lost 0 bases and 2 bases respectively, with 8 bases between them. Only a few counts were recorded for this clonotype. Its matching antigen is unknown. Preparation of the TCRbeta library was carried out with unique molecular identifiers. TCRdb recomputed calls from the PCR reads with MiXCR, one row per CDR3 protein. The table has 600,000 to 700,000 distinct CDR3 sequences, 10% to 15% seen once. The V call is TRBV3-1, the J call TRBJ1-3; D is perhaps TRBD1 (6 bases). The sequences come from PBMCs, collected before TCRalphabeta/CD19-depleted stem cell transplant. This clonotype was sampled from a girl aged 2-15 years with congenital amegakaryocytic thrombocytopenia, due to receive a stem cell transplant. The CDR3: CASSQEGATGNTIYF. CDR3 nucleotides: TGTGCCAGCAGCCAAGAGGGGGCTACTGGAAACACCATATATTTT.